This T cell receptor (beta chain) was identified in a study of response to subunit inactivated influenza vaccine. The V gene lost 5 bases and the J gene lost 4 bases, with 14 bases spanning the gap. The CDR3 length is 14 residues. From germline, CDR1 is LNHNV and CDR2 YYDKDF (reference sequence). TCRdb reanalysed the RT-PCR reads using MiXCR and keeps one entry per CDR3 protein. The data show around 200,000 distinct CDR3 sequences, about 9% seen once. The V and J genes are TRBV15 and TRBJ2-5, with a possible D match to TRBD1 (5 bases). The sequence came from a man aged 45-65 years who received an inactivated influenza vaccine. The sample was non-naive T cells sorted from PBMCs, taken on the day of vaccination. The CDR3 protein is CATSVDSPPETQYF. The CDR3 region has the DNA TGTGCCACCAGCGTAGACAGCCCCCCAGAGACCCAGTACTTC.